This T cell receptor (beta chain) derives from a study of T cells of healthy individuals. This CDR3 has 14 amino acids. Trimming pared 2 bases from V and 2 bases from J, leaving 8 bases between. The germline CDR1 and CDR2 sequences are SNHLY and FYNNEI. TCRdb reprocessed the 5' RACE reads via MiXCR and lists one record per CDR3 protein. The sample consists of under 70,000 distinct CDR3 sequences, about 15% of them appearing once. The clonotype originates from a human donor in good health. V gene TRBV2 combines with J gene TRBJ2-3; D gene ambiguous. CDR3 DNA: TGTGCCAGCAGTGAATACGGTTACACAGATACGCAGTATTTT. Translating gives CASSEYGYTDTQYF. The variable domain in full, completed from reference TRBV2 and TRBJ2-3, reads EPEVTQTPSHQVTQMGQEVILRCVPISNHLYFYWYRQILGQKVEFLVSFYNNEISEKSEIFDDQFSVERPDGSNFTLKIRSTKLEDSAMYFCASSEYGYTDTQYFGPGTRLTVL.